This T cell receptor (beta chain) derives from a study of T cells in Graves' hyperthyroidism and ophthalmopathy. This CDR3 is 15 amino acids long. CDR1 is MGHDK, CDR2 SYGVNS, per germline. Trimming removed 4 bases from V and 5 bases from J; junction bases left unmatched: 9. Uncontrolled infection, other autoimmune disease, pregnancy or lactation excluded patients. There were TCR beta CDR3 regions amplified from RNA transcripts. Carried out on the TCR CDR3, a first-round RT-PCR used the HTBI primer set. TCRdb passed the multiplex PCR reads through MiXCR, listing each CDR3 protein once. The sample holds 550,000 to 700,000 distinct CDR3 sequences, roughly 14% seen once. This clonotype was detected only a few times.

Material for sequencing was blood. The chain joins TRBV25-1 to TRBJ2-7, with TRBD2 identical over 9 bases. The TCR originated in a woman aged 40 to 49 with Graves' ophthalmopathy. In DNA form, the CDR3 reads TGTGCCAGCAGTGTTAGCGGGAGCTTTTTAAACGAGCAGTACTTC. It codes for CASSVSGSFLNEQYF.